The 11 T cell receptor beta chains in this list originate from one sample, sequenced in a study of T cells in localized non-small cell lung cancer. Sequenced by immunoSEQ multiplex PCR; TCRdb stores in-frame clones only, minus some. The sample lists 90,000 to 100,000 clones, approximately 90% occurring once. Material: PBMCs, obtained before any cancer treatment. These receptors were taken from a woman aged 35 to 70 with stage II squamous cell lung carcinoma.

The chain couples TRBV4-1 to TRBJ1-5, with a weak D call TRBD1 (6 bases). Germline V gene lookup returns CDR1 MGHRA and CDR2 YSYEKL. The V and J ends lost 5 bases and 4 bases respectively, with 12 bases between them. The CDR3 sequence is 14 residues long. CDR3 sequence: CASSARTENQPQHF. The DNA of the CDR3 is TGCGCCAGCAGCGCCCGGACAGAGAATCAGCCCCAGCATTTT.

The chain has TRBV6-5 and TRBJ1-2; 7 bases line up with TRBD1. CDR1 and CDR2 from the germline V gene are MNHEY and SVGAGI. The V gene end was trimmed by 6 bases and the J gene end by 4 bases; junction bases not matched to a gene: 11. The CDR3 runs to 15 residues. This chain's CDR3 is CASSLSGQVPYGYTF. CDR3 sequence (DNA): TGTGCCAGCAGCCTTTCCGGACAGGTCCCCTATGGCTACACCTTC.

The J gene is TRBJ2-7, the V gene TRBV6-6, with D perhaps TRBD2 (6 bases). The CDR3 is 15 residues long. The V gene's germline CDR1 is MNHNY and CDR2 SVGAGI (reference sequence). V lost 4 bases to trimming and J lost 3 bases, with 16 bases between them. CDR3: CASSWRGTKDYEQYF. The CDR3 coding sequence is TGTGCCAGCAGTTGGCGGGGAACCAAGGACTACGAGCAGTACTTC.

The chain employs TRBV6-5 and TRBJ2-5, with 7 nucleotides matching TRBD2. J gave up 14 bases and V 6 bases, and 12 bases lay outside the gene matches. The CDR3 loop spans 12 amino acids. Germline values: CDR1 MNHEY, CDR2 SVGAGI. The CDR3 here is CASSLWGGSPYF. DNA for the CDR3: TGTGCCAGCAGCTTATGGGGGGGGAGCCCATACTTC.

The V call is TRBV14, the J call TRBJ2-7, with 8 bases fitting TRBD1. In germline, CDR1 is SGHDN, CDR2 FVKESK. The CDR3 has 16 residues. V lost 2 bases and J lost 1; bases outside the gene matches: 7. CDR3 nucleotide sequence: TGTGCCAGCAGCCAACCTCGGACAGGGAGGTCCTACGAGCAGTACTTC. This codes for CASSQPRTGRSYEQYF.

This sequence joins TRBV11-2 and TRBJ1-2, with 8 positions matching TRBD1. The trim removed 5 bases at V and 5 bases at J, leaving 13 bases unmatched. Germline CDR1 reads SGHAT; CDR2 reads FQNNGV. The CDR3 loop spans 16 amino acids. CDR3 amino acids: CASSPRGRRTGYGYTF. The CDR3 DNA is TGTGCCAGCAGCCCCAGGGGGCGAAGGACCGGGTATGGCTACACCTTC. The variable domain in full, completed from reference TRBV11-2 and TRBJ1-2, reads EAGVAQSPRYKIIEKRQSVAFWCNPISGHATLYWYQQILGQGPKLLIQFQNNGVVDDSQLPKDRFSAERLKGVDSTLKIQPAKLEDSAVYLCASSPRGRRTGYGYTFGSGTRLTVV.

V usage is TRBV5-1 and J usage is TRBJ2-6, with a weak D call TRBD1 (6 bases). Trimming took 2 bases from V and 0 from J, leaving 15 bases between them. The CDR3 is made up of 18 amino acids. Germline V lookup: CDR1 SGHRS, CDR2 YFSETQ. CDR3 bases: TGCGCCAGCAGCTTAAAGGACAGCGACAGCTCTGGGGCCAACGTCCTGACTTTC. This gives the protein CASSLKDSDSSGANVLTF.

The chain has TRBV5-1 and TRBJ1-5, with no clear D. Trimming pared 1 base from V and 1 base from J, leaving 9 bases between. The germline gives CDR1 SGHRS, CDR2 YFSETQ. This CDR3 region has 15 residues. As DNA, the CDR3 is TGCGCCAGCAGCTTGTCAGGTTTAAGCAATCAGCCCCAGCATTTT. This codes for CASSLSGLSNQPQHF.

The chain joins TRBV5-1 to TRBJ2-1; D gene unclear. Trimming left V 1 base short and J 10 bases short, with 9 bases between. The germline CDR1 and CDR2 sequences are SGHRS and YFSETQ. The CDR3 totals 12 residues. In DNA, the CDR3 is TGCGCCAGCAGCTTGTTAACCCAAGAGCAGTTCTTC. Translation: CASSLLTQEQFF.

The chain uses TRBV23-1 and TRBJ1-5, with D unclear. TRBV23-1 is an ORF for which the function is uncertain. The CDR3 consists of 16 residues. Trimming pared 8 bases from V and 0 bases from J, leaving 17 bases between. CDR3 protein: CASDRANYYSNQPQHF. In nucleotides, the CDR3 is TGCGCCAGCGACCGGGCCAACTATTATAGCAATCAGCCCCAGCATTTT.

The chain combines TRBV15 with TRBJ1-1; no definite D call. The ends were cut back, 4 bases at V and 0 bases at J, with 6 bases in the middle. The CDR3 has 13 residues. Germline V gives CDR1 LNHNV, CDR2 YYDKDF (reference sequence). This CDR3 reads CATSNRVNTEAFF. CDR3 nucleotide sequence: TGTGCCACCAGCAACCGTGTGAACACTGAAGCTTTCTTT.